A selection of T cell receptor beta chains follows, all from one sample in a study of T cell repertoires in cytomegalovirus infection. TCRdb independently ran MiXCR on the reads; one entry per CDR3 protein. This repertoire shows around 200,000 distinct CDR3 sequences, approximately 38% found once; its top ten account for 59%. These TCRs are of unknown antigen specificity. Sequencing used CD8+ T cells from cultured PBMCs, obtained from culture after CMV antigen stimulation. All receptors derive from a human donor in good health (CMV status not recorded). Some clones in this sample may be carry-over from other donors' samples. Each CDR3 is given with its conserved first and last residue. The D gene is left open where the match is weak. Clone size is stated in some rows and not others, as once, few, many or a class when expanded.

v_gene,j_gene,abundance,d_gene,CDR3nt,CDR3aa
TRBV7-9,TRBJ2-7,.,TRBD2,TGTGCCAGCAGCCTTAGCGGGAGCCACTCCTACGAGCAGTACTTC,CASSLSGSHSYEQYF
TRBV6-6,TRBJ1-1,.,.,TGTGCCAGCAGTTACTTTCGGAACACTGAAGCTTTCTTT,CASSYFRNTEAFF
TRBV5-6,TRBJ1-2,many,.,TGTGCCAGCAGGAGTGGGACCTCTGTTTATGGCTACACCTTC,CASRSGTSVYGYTF
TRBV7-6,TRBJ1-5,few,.,TGTGCTAGCAGCTTAGGCCCAAAGTCGCCCCAGCATTTT,CASSLGPKSPQHF
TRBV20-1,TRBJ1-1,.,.,TGCAGTGCTAGTTTTACGGGGCAGGCTGAAGCTTTCTTT,CSASFTGQAEAFF
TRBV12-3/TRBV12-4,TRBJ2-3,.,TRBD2,TGTGCCAGCACCGCGGGGGGTACGGGCACAGATACGCAGTATTTT,CASTAGGTGTDTQYF
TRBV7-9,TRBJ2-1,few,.,TGTGCCAGCAGCCCAAATGCCGGGCAGGGTAGCTCCTACAATGAGCAGTTCTTC,CASSPNAGQGSSYNEQFF
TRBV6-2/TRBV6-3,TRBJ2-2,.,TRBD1,TGTGCCAGCAGTCTCTGGACAGGGCGGACCGGGGAGCTGTTTTTT,CASSLWTGRTGELFF
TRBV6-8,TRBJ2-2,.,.,TGTGCCAGCGGACCTCAGGCCGGGGAGCTGTTTTTT,CASGPQAGELFF
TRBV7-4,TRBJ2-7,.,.,TGTGCCAGCAGCCCCCCTGTACGAACCTACGAGCAGTACTTC,CASSPPVRTYEQYF
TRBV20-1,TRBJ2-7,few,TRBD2,TGCAGTGCTGGGACTAGCGGGGGGTTTTACGAGCAGTACTTC,CSAGTSGGFYEQYF
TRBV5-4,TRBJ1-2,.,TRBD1,TGTGCCAGCAGCTTGGACAGGGGGAGTTCCTATGGCTACACCTTC,CASSLDRGSSYGYTF
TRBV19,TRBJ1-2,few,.,TGTGCCACCTCGACGGGGGATGGCTACACCTTC,CATSTGDGYTF
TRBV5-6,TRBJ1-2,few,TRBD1,TGTGCCAGCAGTCTGATCGGACAGGGGCCGCATGGCTACACCTTC,CASSLIGQGPHGYTF
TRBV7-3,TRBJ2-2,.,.,TGTGCCAGCAGCTTAAATTCGGGGGGCTCGAGTACCGGGGAGCTGTTTTTT,CASSLNSGGSSTGELFF
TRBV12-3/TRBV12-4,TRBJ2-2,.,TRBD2,TGTGCCAGCAGTTTCGGGACTAGCGGGGGCTCCGGGGAGCTGTTTTTT,CASSFGTSGGSGELFF
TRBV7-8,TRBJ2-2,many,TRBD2,TGTGCCAGCAGCTTAAGTTTGACTAGCGGGAGCACCGGGGAGCTGTTTTTT,CASSLSLTSGSTGELFF
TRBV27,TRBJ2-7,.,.,TGTGCCAGCAGTTATAAGGGCCAGTTGGCCGAGCAGTACTTC,CASSYKGQLAEQYF
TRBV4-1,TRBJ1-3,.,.,TGCGCCAGCAGCCAAGATTCCAAATCTGGAAACACCATATATTTT,CASSQDSKSGNTIYF
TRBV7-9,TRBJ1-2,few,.,TGTGCCAGCAGCTCCGATCGAACAGGGTTCTATGGCTACACCTTC,CASSSDRTGFYGYTF